Each of the 21 T cell receptor beta chains below was sequenced from the same sample in a study of T-cell memory formation after mild COVID-19. TCRdb used MiXCR to reprocess the 5' RACE reads, holding one entry per CDR3 protein. The profile shows 500,000 to 600,000 distinct CDR3 sequences, about a sixth of them singletons. The sequenced sample was PBMCs or a T cell subset sorted from them (not recorded which). These receptors were collected from an adult woman who had mild COVID-19 (a few samples of this study predate the infection). Cell type and time point are not known.

The chain joins TRBV18 to TRBJ1-5; 7 nucleotides align to TRBD1. V lost 2 bases, J lost 1 base, and 5 bases stayed unmatched. From germline, CDR1 is KGHSH and CDR2 LQKENI. The CDR3 contains 16 residues. CDR3 loop: CASSPAEGASNQPQHF. DNA of the CDR3: TGTGCCAGCTCACCAGCCGAGGGGGCCAGCAATCAGCCCCAGCATTTT.

The chain couples TRBV11-2 to TRBJ2-2, with 9 bases identical to TRBD2. The CDR3 is 15 amino acids. Germline CDR1 SGHAT, CDR2 FQNNGV. With V trimmed by 3 bases and J by 4 bases, 3 bases remained unmatched. The CDR3 here is CASSFSGRGTGELFF. In nucleotides, the CDR3 is TGTGCCAGCAGCTTTAGCGGGAGAGGCACCGGGGAGCTGTTTTTT. Full variable domain (outside the CDR3, taken from reference TRBV11-2 and TRBJ2-2): EAGVAQSPRYKIIEKRQSVAFWCNPISGHATLYWYQQILGQGPKLLIQFQNNGVVDDSQLPKDRFSAERLKGVDSTLKIQPAKLEDSAVYLCASSFSGRGTGELFFGEGSRLTVL.

This chain connects TRBV20-1 to TRBJ2-1; 14 nucleotides line up with TRBD2. The CDR3 has 14 residues. V trimming: 4 bases; J trimming: 9 bases; junction bases outside the gene matches: 5. Germline V gives CDR1 DFQATT, CDR2 SNEGSKA (reference sequence). Here the CDR3 reads CSATGTSGSGEQFF. The DNA for the CDR3 is TGCAGTGCTACCGGGACTAGCGGGAGTGGTGAGCAGTTCTTC.

This clonotype was found many times. This chain connects TRBV12-3 or TRBV12-4 to TRBJ2-7; D perhaps matches TRBD1 (5 bases). The CDR3 totals 14 residues. Deletions cut 9 bases from V and 5 bases from J, with 20 bases between. As DNA, the CDR3 is TGTGCCAGTTCTCACGGGCCTAAAGGGGACGAGCAGTACTTC. Its protein is CASSHGPKGDEQYF.

This clonotype came up many times. At one of its ends the junction is not consistent with the germline gene, which may arise from a read error. This rearrangement joins TRBV7-8 to TRBJ2-1; 7 positions match TRBD1. Germline values: CDR1 SGHVS, CDR2 FQNEAQ. The CDR3 runs to 15 residues. CDR3 in amino acids: CASSLTGSSYNEQFF. DNA for the CDR3: TGCGCCAGCAGCTTGACAGGGAGCTCCTACAATGAGCAGTTCTTC.

This clonotype was found a few times. V and J are TRBV5-1 and TRBJ2-3; no clear D. Germline loops: CDR1 SGHRS, CDR2 YFSETQ. Trimming took 1 base from V and 6 from J, leaving 9 bases between them. This CDR3 spans 13 amino acids. In DNA, the CDR3 is TGCGCCAGCAGCTTGCTAGACCGGGATACGCAGTATTTT. Its protein product is CASSLLDRDTQYF. Looking up the rest from reference TRBV5-1 and TRBJ2-3 gives the full variable domain: KAGVTQTPRYLIKTRGQQVTLSCSPISGHRSVSWYQQTPGQGLQFLFEYFSETQRNKGNFPGRFSGRQFSNSRSEMNVSTLELGDSALYLCASSLLDRDTQYFGPGTRLTVL.

V usage is TRBV6-5 and J usage is TRBJ1-2, with TRBD1 identical over 8 bases. The CDR3 contains 16 residues. The V gene's germline CDR1 is MNHEY and CDR2 SVGAGI. The V segment lost 6 bases and the J segment 7 bases; nucleotides outside the gene matches: 16. CDR3 DNA: TGTGCCAGCAGGGGGGTCGGACAGGGTTATGTAGCTGGCTACACCTTC. Translating it yields CASRGVGQGYVAGYTF.

This clonotype was detected a few times. V and J are TRBV12-3 or TRBV12-4 and TRBJ2-7, with D maybe TRBD1 (6 bases). This CDR3 is built from 14 residues. V lost 6 bases to trimming and J lost 7 bases, with 19 bases between them. The CDR3 DNA is TGTGCCAGCAGACTGGACAGCACGATCGGTGAGCAGTACTTC. Translated: CASRLDSTIGEQYF.

The rearrangement joins TRBV5-1 to TRBJ2-4; 7 bases are a match to TRBD1. The CDR3 has 14 residues. V lost 3 bases to trimming and J lost 4 bases; unmatched junction nucleotides: 4. Germline CDR1 reads SGHRS; CDR2 reads YFSETQ. The CDR3 loop is CASSSDRVKNIQYF. The CDR3 DNA is TGCGCCAGCAGCTCCGACAGGGTAAAAAACATTCAGTACTTC. Drawing the rest from reference TRBV5-1 and TRBJ2-4, the complete variable domain is KAGVTQTPRYLIKTRGQQVTLSCSPISGHRSVSWYQQTPGQGLQFLFEYFSETQRNKGNFPGRFSGRQFSNSRSEMNVSTLELGDSALYLCASSSDRVKNIQYFGAGTRLSVL.

The chain couples TRBV5-5 to TRBJ2-1; D uncertain. This CDR3 is 15 amino acids long. The V end was cut by 4 bases, the J end by 4 bases, with 15 bases between. CDR1 SGHKS and CDR2 YYEKEE come from the germline V gene (reference sequence). The CDR3 bases are TGTGCCAGCAGCACCGACTCCATCAGGTACAATGAGCAGTTCTTC. It encodes CASSTDSIRYNEQFF. The full variable domain, with the rest looked up from reference TRBV5-5 and TRBJ2-1, is DAGVTQSPTHLIKTRGQQVTLRCSPISGHKSVSWYQQVLGQGPQFIFQYYEKEERGRGNFPDRFSARQFPNYSSELNVNALLLGDSALYLCASSTDSIRYNEQFFGPGTRLTVL.

This clonotype was seen more than once but under ten times. The rearrangement uses TRBV5-6 and TRBJ2-1; D is unresolved. This CDR3 region has 17 residues. V gave up 0 bases and J gave up 2 bases, with 15 bases separating them. Germline assignment: CDR1 SGHDT and CDR2 YYEEEE. The CDR3 region has the DNA TGTGCCAGCAGCTTGGGCCTAGAAGCGTTCGCCTACAATGAGCAGTTCTTC. It encodes CASSLGLEAFAYNEQFF.

The chain carries TRBV24-1 and TRBJ2-3, with unresolved D. The CDR3 has 15 amino acids. The germline gives CDR1 KGHDR, CDR2 SFDVKD. V was shortened by 1 base and J by 2 bases, with 9 bases between the two germline ends. CDR3 protein: CATSDFASTTDTQYF. The CDR3 bases are TGTGCCACCAGTGATTTTGCGAGTACCACAGATACGCAGTATTTT.

This clonotype was counted a few times. The CDR3: CASSLAQDPYYNEQFF. The CDR3 DNA sequence: TGTGCCAGCAGCTTAGCGCAGGACCCCTACTACAATGAGCAGTTCTTC. The rearrangement uses TRBV7-2 and TRBJ2-1; D is ambiguous. The length of the CDR3 is 16 residues. The germline gives CDR1 SGHTA, CDR2 FQGNSA. V lost 0 bases to trimming and J lost 3 bases, with 12 bases between them.

This chain links TRBV5-6 with TRBJ2-6; maybe TRBD1 (5 bases). Between the trimmed V and J ends, which lost 2 bases and 2 bases, there was a span of 23 bases. CDR3 length: 20 amino acids. Germline V gives CDR1 SGHDT, CDR2 YYEEEE. CDR3 DNA sequence: TGTGCCAGCAGCTTCTTCCTTCGACTGCAGGGCCCCGCTGGGGCCAACGTCCTGACTTTC. Residues: CASSFFLRLQGPAGANVLTF.

The CDR3 DNA sequence: TGCGCCAGCAGCTTGGTCTACAATAGGACAGTTAGCACAGATACGCAGTATTTT. Protein product: CASSLVYNRTVSTDTQYF. This chain joins TRBV5-1 and TRBJ2-3; a weak D match, TRBD1 (6 bases). There are 18 residues in the CDR3. V shed 0 bases and J shed 0 bases, with 17 bases lying between them. Germline lookup yields CDR1 SGHRS and CDR2 YFSETQ.

This clonotype showed up just a few times. In DNA form, the CDR3 reads TGTGCCACCACCGCCTACAATGAGCAGTTCTTC. Protein product: CATTAYNEQFF. The chain employs TRBV24-1 and TRBJ2-1; unclear D gene. V lost 8 bases to trimming and J lost 2 bases, with 3 bases between them. Per the germline V gene, CDR1 is KGHDR and CDR2 is SFDVKD. CDR3 length: 11 amino acids.

This clonotype was seen at least ten times. At one boundary the junction diverges from the germline segment, which might be a read error. V is TRBV6-2 or TRBV6-3 and J is TRBJ2-3, with unresolved D. The CDR3 length is 12 residues. Per germline, CDR1 MNHEY and CDR2 SVGEGT. CDR3 in DNA: TGCGCCAGCAGCTACCCTACAGATACGCAGTATTTT. This sequence encodes CASSYPTDTQYF.

This clonotype was detected many times. This chain connects TRBV5-6 to TRBJ2-3; D may be TRBD1 or TRBD2 (5 bases each). Trimming cost V 1 base and J 0 bases, with 15 bases left between them. Germline lookup yields CDR1 SGHDT and CDR2 YYEEEE. The CDR3 loop spans 17 amino acids. Here the CDR3 reads CASSLPRGDASTDTQYF. The CDR3 DNA sequence: TGTGCCAGCAGCTTGCCACGGGGCGACGCTAGCACAGATACGCAGTATTTT. The full variable domain, completed using reference TRBV5-6 and TRBJ2-3, is DAGVTQSPTHLIKTRGQQVTLRCSPKSGHDTVSWYQQALGQGPQFIFQYYEEEERQRGNFPDRFSGHQFPNYSSELNVNALLLGDSALYLCASSLPRGDASTDTQYFGPGTRLTVL.

V is TRBV6-5 and J is TRBJ1-1, with 7 bases lining up with TRBD1. The V gene end was trimmed by 8 bases and the J gene end by 4 bases; junction bases not matched to a gene: 10. This CDR3 is 14 amino acids long. Germline CDR1 reads MNHEY; CDR2 reads SVGAGI. CDR3 coding DNA: TGTGCCAGCGCAAAGGAGCAGGGGGGCACTGAAGCTTTCTTT. Translating it yields CASAKEQGGTEAFF.

The chain combines TRBV7-2 with TRBJ1-3, with 7 bases that match TRBD1. The CDR3 loop spans 15 amino acids. With V trimmed by 5 bases and J by 2 bases, 6 bases remained unmatched. CDR1 and CDR2 from the germline V gene are SGHTA and FQGNSA. The CDR3 DNA is TGTGCCAGCAGCATGACAGGGCTAGCTGGAAACACCATATATTTT. Amino acids: CASSMTGLAGNTIYF.

This rearrangement joins TRBV5-1 to TRBJ2-1, with TRBD2 identical over 9 bases. The CDR3 length is 18 residues. Trimming took 0 bases from V and 3 from J; bases not matched to a gene: 10. Germline values: CDR1 SGHRS, CDR2 YFSETQ. The CDR3 loop reads CASSLGAIAGAGYNEQFF. The CDR3 region has the DNA TGCGCCAGCAGCTTGGGCGCCATAGCGGGAGCTGGCTACAATGAGCAGTTCTTC.